The clone carrying this TCR beta chain showed up many times. V was shortened by 2 bases and J by 5 bases, with 11 bases between the two germline ends. Germline V CDR1 and CDR2: SGHNT, YYREEE (reference sequence). CDR3 length equals 15 residues. This specimen comes from a study of T-cell memory formation after mild COVID-19. TCRdb independently ran MiXCR on the 5' RACE reads; one entry per CDR3 protein. The table shows more than 400,000 distinct CDR3 sequences, with around a sixth occurring only once. V usage is TRBV5-4 and J usage is TRBJ1-6; D possibly corresponds to TRBD1 (5 bases). The TCR comes from an adult woman who had mild COVID-19 (a few samples of this study predate the infection). Cell type and time point are not known. Sequenced material: PBMCs or a T cell subset sorted from them (not recorded which). The CDR3 region is CASSLRTPDNSPLHF. CDR3 DNA sequence: TGTGCCAGCAGCTTACGGACACCGGATAATTCACCCCTCCACTTT.